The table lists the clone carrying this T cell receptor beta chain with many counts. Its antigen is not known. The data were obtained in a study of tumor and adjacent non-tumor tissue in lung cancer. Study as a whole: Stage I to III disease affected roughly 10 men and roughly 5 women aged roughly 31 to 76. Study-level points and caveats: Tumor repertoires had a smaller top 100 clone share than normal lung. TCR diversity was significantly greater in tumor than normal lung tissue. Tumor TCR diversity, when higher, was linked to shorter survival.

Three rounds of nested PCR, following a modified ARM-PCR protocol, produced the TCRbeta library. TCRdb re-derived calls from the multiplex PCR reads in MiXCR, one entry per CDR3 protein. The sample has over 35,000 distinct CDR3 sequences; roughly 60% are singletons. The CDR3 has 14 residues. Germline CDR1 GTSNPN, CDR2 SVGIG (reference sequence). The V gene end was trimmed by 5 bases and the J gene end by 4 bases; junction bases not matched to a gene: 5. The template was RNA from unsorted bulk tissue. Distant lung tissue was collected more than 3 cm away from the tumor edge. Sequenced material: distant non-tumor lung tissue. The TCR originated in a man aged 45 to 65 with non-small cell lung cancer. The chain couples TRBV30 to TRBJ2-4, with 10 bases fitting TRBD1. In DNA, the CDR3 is TGTGCCTGGGGACCGGGACAGGGGAAAAACATTCAGTACTTC. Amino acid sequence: CAWGPGQGKNIQYF.